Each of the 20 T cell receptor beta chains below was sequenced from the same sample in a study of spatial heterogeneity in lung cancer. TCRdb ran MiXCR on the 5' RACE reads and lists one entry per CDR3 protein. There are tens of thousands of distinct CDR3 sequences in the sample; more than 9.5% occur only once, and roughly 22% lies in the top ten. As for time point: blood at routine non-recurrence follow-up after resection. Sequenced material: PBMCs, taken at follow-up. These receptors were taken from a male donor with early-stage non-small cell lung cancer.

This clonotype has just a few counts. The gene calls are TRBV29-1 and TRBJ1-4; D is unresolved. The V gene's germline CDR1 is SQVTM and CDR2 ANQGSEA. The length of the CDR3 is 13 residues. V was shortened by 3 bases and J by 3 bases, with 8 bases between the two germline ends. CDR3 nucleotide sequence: TGCAGCGTTGAGGCGGGGTCTAATGAAAAACTGTTTTTT. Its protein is CSVEAGSNEKLFF.

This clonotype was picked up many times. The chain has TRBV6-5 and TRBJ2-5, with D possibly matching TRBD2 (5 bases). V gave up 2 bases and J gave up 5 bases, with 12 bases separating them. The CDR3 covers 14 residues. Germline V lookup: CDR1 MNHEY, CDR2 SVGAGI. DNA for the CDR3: TGTGCCAGCAGTTACAAGAGGGCGGACGAGACCCAGTACTTC. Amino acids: CASSYKRADETQYF.

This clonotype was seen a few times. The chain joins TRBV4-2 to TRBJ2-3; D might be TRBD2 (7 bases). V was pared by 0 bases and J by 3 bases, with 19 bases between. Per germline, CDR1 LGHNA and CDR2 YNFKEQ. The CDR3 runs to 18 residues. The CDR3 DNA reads TGTGCCAGCAGCCAAGATAGAAATAGAGGGGGGGTGACAGATACGCAGTATTTT. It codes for CASSQDRNRGGVTDTQYF.

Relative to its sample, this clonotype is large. As DNA, the CDR3 is TGTGCCAGCAGTCTGGAGTTCCTTAGCTCCTACAATGAGCAGTTCTTC. Translating gives CASSLEFLSSYNEQFF. The genes are TRBV28 and TRBJ2-1, with D unclear. Germline assignment: CDR1 MDHEN and CDR2 SYDVKM. CDR3 length: 16 residues. Trimming stripped 5 bases from V and 0 bases from J, with 14 bases between. Supplemented by reference TRBV28 and TRBJ2-1, the full variable domain reads DVKVTQSSRYLVKRTGEKVFLECVQDMDHENMFWYRQDPGLGLRLIYFSYDVKMKEKGDIPEGYSVSREKKERFSLILESASTNQTSMYLCASSLEFLSSYNEQFFGPGTRLTVL.

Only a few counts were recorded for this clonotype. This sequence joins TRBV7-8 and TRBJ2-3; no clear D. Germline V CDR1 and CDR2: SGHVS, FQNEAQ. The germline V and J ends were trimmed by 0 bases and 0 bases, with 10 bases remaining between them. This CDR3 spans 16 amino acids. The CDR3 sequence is CASSLAYTPSTDTQYF. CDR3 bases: TGTGCCAGCAGCTTAGCGTACACACCCAGCACAGATACGCAGTATTTT.

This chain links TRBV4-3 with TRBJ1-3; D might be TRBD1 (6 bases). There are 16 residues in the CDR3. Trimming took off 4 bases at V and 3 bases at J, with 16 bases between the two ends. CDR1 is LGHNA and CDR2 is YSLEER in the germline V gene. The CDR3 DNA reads TGCGCCAGCAGCCCAGGGTTGGGGGGCTTTGGAAACACCATATATTTT. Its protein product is CASSPGLGGFGNTIYF.

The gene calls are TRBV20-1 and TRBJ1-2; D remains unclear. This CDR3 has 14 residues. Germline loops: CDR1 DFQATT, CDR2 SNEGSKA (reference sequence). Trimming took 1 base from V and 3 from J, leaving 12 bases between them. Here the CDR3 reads CSARGSGADYGYTF. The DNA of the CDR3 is TGCAGTGCTAGAGGGTCCGGCGCGGACTATGGCTACACCTTC.

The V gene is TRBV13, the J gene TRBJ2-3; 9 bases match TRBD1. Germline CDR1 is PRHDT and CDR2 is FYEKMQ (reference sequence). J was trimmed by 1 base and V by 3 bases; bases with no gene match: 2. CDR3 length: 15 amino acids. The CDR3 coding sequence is TGTGCCAGCAGCTTTTGGGACAGGGGCACAGATACGCAGTATTTT. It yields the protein CASSFWDRGTDTQYF.

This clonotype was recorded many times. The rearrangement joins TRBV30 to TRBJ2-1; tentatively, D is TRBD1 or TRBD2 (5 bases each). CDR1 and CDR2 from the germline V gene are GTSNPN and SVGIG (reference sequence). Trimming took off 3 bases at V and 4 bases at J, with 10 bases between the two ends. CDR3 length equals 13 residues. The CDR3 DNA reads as TGTGCCTGGAGCCGGGACGCTTACAATGAGCAGTTCTTC. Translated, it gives CAWSRDAYNEQFF.

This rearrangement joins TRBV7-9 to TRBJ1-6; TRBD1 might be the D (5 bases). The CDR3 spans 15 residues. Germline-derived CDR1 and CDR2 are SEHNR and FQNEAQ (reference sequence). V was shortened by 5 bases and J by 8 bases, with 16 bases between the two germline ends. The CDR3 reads CASSEGRVTDSPLHF. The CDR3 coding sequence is TGTGCCAGCAGCGAGGGGAGGGTAACCGATTCACCCCTCCACTTT.

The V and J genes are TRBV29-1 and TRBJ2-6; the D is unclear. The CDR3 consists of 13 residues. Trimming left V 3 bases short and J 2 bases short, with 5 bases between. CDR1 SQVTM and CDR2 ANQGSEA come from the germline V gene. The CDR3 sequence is CSVDQAGANVLTF. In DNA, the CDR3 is TGCAGCGTTGATCAAGCTGGGGCCAACGTCCTGACTTTC.

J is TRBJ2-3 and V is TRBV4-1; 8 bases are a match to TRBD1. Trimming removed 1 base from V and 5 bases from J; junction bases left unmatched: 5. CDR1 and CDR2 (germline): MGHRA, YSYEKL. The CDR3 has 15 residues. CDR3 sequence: CASSQGQGSIDTQYF. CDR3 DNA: TGCGCCAGCAGCCAAGGACAGGGGTCAATAGATACGCAGTATTTT.

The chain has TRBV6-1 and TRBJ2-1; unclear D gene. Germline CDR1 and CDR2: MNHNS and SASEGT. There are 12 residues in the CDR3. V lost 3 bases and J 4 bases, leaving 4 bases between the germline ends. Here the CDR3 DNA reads TGTGCCAGCAGTGACACTTACAATGAGCAGTTCTTC. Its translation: CASSDTYNEQFF.

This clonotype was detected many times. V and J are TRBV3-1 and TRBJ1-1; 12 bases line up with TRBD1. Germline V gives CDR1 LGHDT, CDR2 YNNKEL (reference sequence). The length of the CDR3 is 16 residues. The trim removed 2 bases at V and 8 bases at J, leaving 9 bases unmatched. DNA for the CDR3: TGTGCCAGCAGCCAATATTGGGACAGGGGGCGAGAAGAAGCTTTCTTT. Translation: CASSQYWDRGREEAFF.

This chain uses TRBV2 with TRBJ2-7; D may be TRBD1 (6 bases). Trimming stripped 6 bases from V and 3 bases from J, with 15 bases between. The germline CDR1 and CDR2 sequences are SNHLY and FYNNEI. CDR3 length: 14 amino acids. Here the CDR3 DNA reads TGTGCCAGCAGCGAGGGGGTCAGCAGCTACGAGCAGTACTTC. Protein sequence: CASSEGVSSYEQYF.

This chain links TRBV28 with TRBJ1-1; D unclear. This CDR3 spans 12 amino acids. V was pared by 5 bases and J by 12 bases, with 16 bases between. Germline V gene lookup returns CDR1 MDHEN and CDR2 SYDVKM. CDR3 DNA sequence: TGTGCCAGCAGTCTGAGACCTTACGACTCTTTCTTT. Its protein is CASSLRPYDSFF.

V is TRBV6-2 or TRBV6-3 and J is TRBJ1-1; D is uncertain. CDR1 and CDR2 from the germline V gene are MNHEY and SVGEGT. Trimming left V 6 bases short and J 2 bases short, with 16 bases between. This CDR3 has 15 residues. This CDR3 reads CASSHPQVINTEAFF. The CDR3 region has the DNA TGTGCCAGCAGCCACCCTCAGGTGATTAACACTGAAGCTTTCTTT.

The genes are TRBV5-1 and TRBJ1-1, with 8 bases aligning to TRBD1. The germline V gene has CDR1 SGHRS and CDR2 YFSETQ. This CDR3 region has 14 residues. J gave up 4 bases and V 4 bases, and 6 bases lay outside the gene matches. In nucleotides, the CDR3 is TGCGCCAGCAGCCCAAGGACAGGGTCCACTGAAGCTTTCTTT. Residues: CASSPRTGSTEAFF.

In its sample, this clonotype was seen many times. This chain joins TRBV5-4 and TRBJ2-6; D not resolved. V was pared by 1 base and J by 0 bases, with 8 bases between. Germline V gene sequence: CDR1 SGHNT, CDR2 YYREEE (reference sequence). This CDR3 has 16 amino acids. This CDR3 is CASSLLTVSGANVLTF. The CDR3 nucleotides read TGTGCCAGCAGCTTGCTCACGGTCTCTGGGGCCAACGTCCTGACTTTC.

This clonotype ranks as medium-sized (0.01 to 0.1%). The CDR3 spells CASSLVGSGDHTDTQYF. The CDR3 coding sequence is TGCGCCAGCAGCTTGGTGGGGTCGGGGGACCACACAGATACGCAGTATTTT. The V and J genes are TRBV5-1 and TRBJ2-3, with D tentatively TRBD2 (6 bases). Germline CDR1 and CDR2: SGHRS and YFSETQ. Trimming pared 0 bases from V and 2 bases from J, leaving 16 bases between. This CDR3 comprises 17 residues.